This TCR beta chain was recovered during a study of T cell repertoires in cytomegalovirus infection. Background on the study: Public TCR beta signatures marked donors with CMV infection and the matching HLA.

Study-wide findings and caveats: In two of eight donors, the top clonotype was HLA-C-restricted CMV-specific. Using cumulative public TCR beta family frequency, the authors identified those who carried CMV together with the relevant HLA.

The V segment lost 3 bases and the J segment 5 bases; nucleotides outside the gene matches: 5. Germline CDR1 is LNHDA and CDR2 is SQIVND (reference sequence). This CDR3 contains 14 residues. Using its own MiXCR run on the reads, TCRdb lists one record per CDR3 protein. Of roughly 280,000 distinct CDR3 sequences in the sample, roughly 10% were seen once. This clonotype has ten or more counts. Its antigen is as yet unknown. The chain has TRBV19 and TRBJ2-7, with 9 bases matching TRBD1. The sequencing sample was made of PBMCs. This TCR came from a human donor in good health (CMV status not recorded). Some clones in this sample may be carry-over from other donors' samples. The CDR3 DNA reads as TGTGCCAGTAGTATGGGGGACAGGGCCAACGAGCAGTACTTC. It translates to CASSMGDRANEQYF.